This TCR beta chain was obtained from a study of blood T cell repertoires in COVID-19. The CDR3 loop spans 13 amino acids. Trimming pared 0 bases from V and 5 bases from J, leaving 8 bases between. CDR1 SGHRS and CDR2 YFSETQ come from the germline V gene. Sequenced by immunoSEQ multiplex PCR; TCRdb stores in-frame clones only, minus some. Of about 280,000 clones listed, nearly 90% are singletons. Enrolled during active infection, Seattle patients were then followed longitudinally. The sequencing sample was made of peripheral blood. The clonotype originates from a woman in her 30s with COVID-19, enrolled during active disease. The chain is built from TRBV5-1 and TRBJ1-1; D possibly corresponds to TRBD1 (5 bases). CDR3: CASSLEGTTEAFF. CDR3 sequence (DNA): TGCGCCAGCAGCTTGGAAGGGACTACTGAAGCTTTCTTT.